These 11 T cell receptor beta chains share one sample of origin, sequenced in a study of shared clonotypes between healthy human individuals. Profiled with immunoSEQ multiplex PCR; TCRdb holds only in-frame clones, not every one. The sample has 2 million to 2.5 million clones, about 95% seen once. Naive CD8 cells lacked CD45RO and underwent positive selection for CCR7, leaving out terminally differentiated effector memory CD45RA+ cells. Sequenced input: naive CD8+ T cells sorted from blood. All receptors come from a man between 18 and 35 years old in good health.

The chain joins TRBV6-4 to TRBJ2-3; unclear D gene. Trimming removed 5 bases at V and 4 bases at J, with 7 bases between. The CDR3 totals 12 residues. The germline gives CDR1 MRHNA, CDR2 SNTAGT. The CDR3 coding sequence is TGTGCCAGCAGTCTCACCCCAGATACGCAGTATTTT. This encodes CASSLTPDTQYF.

The J gene is TRBJ2-7, the V gene TRBV19, with 11 bases that match TRBD1. Trimming took 5 bases from V and 3 from J; bases not matched to a gene: 6. Germline CDR1 is LNHDA and CDR2 is SQIVND (reference sequence). The CDR3 runs 15 residues. Here the CDR3 reads CASSHLGTGGYEQYF. The CDR3 DNA sequence: TGTGCCAGTAGTCACCTCGGGACAGGGGGCTACGAGCAGTACTTC.

V is TRBV7-9 and J is TRBJ2-5; D is uncertain. This CDR3 comprises 15 residues. V was shortened by 5 bases and J by 4 bases, with 17 bases between the two germline ends. CDR1 is SEHNR and CDR2 is FQNEAQ in the germline V gene (reference sequence). CDR3 bases: TGTGCCAGCAGCCCGGCAGAGGTACCCCGAGAGACCCAGTACTTC. Protein sequence: CASSPAEVPRETQYF.

This rearrangement joins TRBV4-2 to TRBJ2-5; TRBD1 agrees at 7 bases. Losses at the gene ends were 0 bases for V and 2 bases for J; bases not matched to a gene: 6. There are 16 residues in the CDR3. Germline V lookup: CDR1 LGHNA, CDR2 YNFKEQ. The CDR3 DNA is TGTGCCAGCAGCCAAGATACCGGGACAGAACAAGAGACCCAGTACTTC. It is translated as CASSQDTGTEQETQYF.

V gene TRBV7-3 combines with J gene TRBJ2-1; 10 bases fit TRBD2. Germline loops: CDR1 SGHTA, CDR2 FQGTGA. CDR3 length: 16 residues. V shed 4 bases, J shed 7 bases, and the junction held 10 bases outside the gene matches. The CDR3 DNA follows: TGTGCCAGCAGCTACTCAAATGGGACTAGCGAAAATGAGCAGTTCTTC. Translating gives CASSYSNGTSENEQFF.

The CDR3 DNA is TGCGCCAGCAGCTTAGGGGGATCTGAAGCTTTCTTT. Translating it yields CASSLGGSEAFF. V is TRBV4-1 and J is TRBJ1-1; the D gene is possibly TRBD1 (6 bases). The CDR3 extends over 12 amino acids. V shed 5 bases and J shed 6 bases, with 10 bases lying between them. Germline lookup yields CDR1 MGHRA and CDR2 YSYEKL.

The chain has TRBV6-6 and TRBJ1-5; D not resolved. Per the germline V gene, CDR1 is MNHNY and CDR2 is SVGAGI (reference sequence). This CDR3 spans 15 amino acids. V dropped 8 bases and J dropped 4 bases, with 18 bases sitting between them. The CDR3 sequence is CASGSGGALNQPQHF. In DNA, the CDR3 is TGTGCCAGCGGGTCCGGAGGAGCTCTGAATCAGCCCCAGCATTTT.

The gene calls are TRBV9 and TRBJ2-5; 8 bases agree with TRBD2. The CDR3 totals 19 residues. V dropped 4 bases and J dropped 5; count of bases not matched to a gene: 22. CDR1 SGDLS and CDR2 YYNGEE come from the germline V gene. CDR3 bases: TGTGCCAGCAGCCCCAGTTCGGCTAGCGGGCGAGGGGGGTCGGAGACCCAGTACTTC. It encodes CASSPSSASGRGGSETQYF.

The J gene is TRBJ2-7, the V gene TRBV5-8; 10 bases align to TRBD1. Trimming at V came to 3 bases and at J to 3 bases, leaving 6 bases not matched to a gene. The CDR3 covers 15 residues. In germline, CDR1 is SGHTS, CDR2 YDEGEE. The CDR3 bases are TGTGCCAGCAGCTCCCGGGACAGGGGTCACTACGAGCAGTACTTC. Protein: CASSSRDRGHYEQYF. Looking up the rest from reference TRBV5-8 and TRBJ2-7 gives the full variable domain: EAGVTQSPTHLIKTRGQQATLRCSPISGHTSVYWYQQALGLGLQFLLWYDEGEERNRGNFPPRFSGRQFPNYSSELNVNALELEDSALYLCASSSRDRGHYEQYFGPGTRLTVT.

The rearrangement links TRBV13 to TRBJ1-1, with TRBD1 matching 9 bases. Germline V lookup: CDR1 PRHDT, CDR2 FYEKMQ (reference sequence). CDR3 length equals 15 residues. The trim removed 5 bases at V and 2 bases at J, leaving 6 bases unmatched. The CDR3 spells CASSRLGQGNTEAFF. CDR3 DNA: TGTGCCAGCAGCCGATTGGGACAGGGCAACACTGAAGCTTTCTTT.

This clone was observed once. The CDR3 nucleotides read TGTGCCAGCAGAACGCAAGATACGCAGTATTTT. Amino acids: CASRTQDTQYF. The genes are TRBV7-9 and TRBJ2-3; D is undetermined. CDR1 is SEHNR, CDR2 FQNEAQ, per germline (reference sequence). This CDR3 has 11 amino acids. Trimming took 6 bases from V and 5 from J, leaving 6 bases between them.